The sequence of this T cell receptor beta chain was determined in a study of CD8+CD57+ T cells in acquired aplastic anemia. Whole-study context: Sequencing produced an average of around 11 million reads per healthy donor for CD4+ cells. General study results and limits: CD8+ Simpson's diversity did not differ significantly between patients and controls.

Remarks on this clonotype: Its target is not known.

Genomic DNA served as template for TCR beta VDJ and CDR3 profiling. MiXCR was run by TCRdb on the reads, yielding one entry per CDR3 protein. The sample carries about 81,000 distinct CDR3 sequences, 40% to 50% recorded once. CDR1 is SQVTM and CDR2 is ANQGSEA in the germline V gene. The CDR3 contains 13 residues. After removal of 1 base from V and 5 bases from J, the junction contained 4 bases not matched to a gene. The material sequenced was sorted CD4+, CD8+, or CD8+CD57+ T cells (not recorded which) from PBMCs. This clonotype was sampled from a human donor in good health, serving as a control. The chain links TRBV29-1 to TRBJ1-1; 7 bases match TRBD1. CDR3 loop: CSVEGDSRTEAFF. In nucleotides, the CDR3 is TGCAGCGTTGAAGGGGACAGTAGGACTGAAGCTTTCTTT.